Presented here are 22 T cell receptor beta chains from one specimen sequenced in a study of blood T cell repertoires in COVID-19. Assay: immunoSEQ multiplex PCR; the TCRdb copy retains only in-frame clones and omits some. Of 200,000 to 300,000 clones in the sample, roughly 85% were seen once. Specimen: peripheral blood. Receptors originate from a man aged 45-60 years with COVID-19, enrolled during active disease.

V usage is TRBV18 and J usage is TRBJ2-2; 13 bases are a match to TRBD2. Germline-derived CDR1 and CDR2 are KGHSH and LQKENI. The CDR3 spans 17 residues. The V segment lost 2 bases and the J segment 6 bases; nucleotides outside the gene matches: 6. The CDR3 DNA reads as TGTGCCAGCTCACCAAATGCCGGGACTAGCGGGGCCGGGGAGCTGTTTTTT. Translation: CASSPNAGTSGAGELFF.

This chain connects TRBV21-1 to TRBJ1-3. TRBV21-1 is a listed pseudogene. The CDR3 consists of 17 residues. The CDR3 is CASSKDCGPTSGNTIYF. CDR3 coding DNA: TGTGCCAGCAGCAAAGATTGCGGGCCTACCTCTGGAAACACCATATATTTT.

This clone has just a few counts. The CDR3 coding sequence is TGTGCCAGCACCCCGGGTCTGGCGGGGGGGCGAGAGACCCAGTACTTC. Amino acids: CASTPGLAGGRETQYF. The chain couples TRBV3-1 (or the pseudogene TRBV3-2) to TRBJ2-5, with 9 positions matching TRBD2. With 7 bases clipped from V and 4 bases from J, the junction kept 13 bases outside the gene matches. Germline values: CDR1 LGHDT, CDR2 YNNKEL (reference sequence). The CDR3 totals 16 residues.

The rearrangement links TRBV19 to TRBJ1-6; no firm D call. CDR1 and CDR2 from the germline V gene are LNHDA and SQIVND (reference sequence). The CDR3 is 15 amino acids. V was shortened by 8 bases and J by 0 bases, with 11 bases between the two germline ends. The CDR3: CASDVESSYNSPLHF. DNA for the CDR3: TGTGCCAGTGACGTGGAGAGCTCCTATAATTCACCCCTCCACTTT.

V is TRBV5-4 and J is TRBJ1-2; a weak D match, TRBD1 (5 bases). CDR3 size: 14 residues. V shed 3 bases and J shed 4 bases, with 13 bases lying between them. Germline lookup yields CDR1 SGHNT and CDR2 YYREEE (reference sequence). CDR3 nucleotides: TGTGCCAGCAGCTCTAAGACAGATCCCTATGGCTACACCTTC. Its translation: CASSSKTDPYGYTF.

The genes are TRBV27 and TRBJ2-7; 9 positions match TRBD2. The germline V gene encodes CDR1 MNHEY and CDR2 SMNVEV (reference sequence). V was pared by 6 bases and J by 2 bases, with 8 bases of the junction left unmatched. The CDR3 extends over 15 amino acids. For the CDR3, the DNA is TGTGCCAGCAGCACCAGCGGGGGGATTACCTACGAGCAGTACTTC. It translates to CASSTSGGITYEQYF.

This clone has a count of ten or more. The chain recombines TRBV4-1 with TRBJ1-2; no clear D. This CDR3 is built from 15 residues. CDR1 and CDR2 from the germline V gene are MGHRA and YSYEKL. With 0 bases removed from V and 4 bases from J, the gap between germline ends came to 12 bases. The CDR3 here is CASSQDFAGGYGYTF. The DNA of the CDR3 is TGCGCCAGCAGCCAAGATTTTGCGGGTGGCTATGGCTACACCTTC.

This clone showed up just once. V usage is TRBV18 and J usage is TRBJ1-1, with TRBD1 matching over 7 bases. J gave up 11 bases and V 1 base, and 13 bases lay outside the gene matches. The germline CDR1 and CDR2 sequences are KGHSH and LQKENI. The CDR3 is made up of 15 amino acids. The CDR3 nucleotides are TGTGCCAGCTCACCACTCCCTGAAGCCGGGACAGATGCTTTCTTT. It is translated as CASSPLPEAGTDAFF.

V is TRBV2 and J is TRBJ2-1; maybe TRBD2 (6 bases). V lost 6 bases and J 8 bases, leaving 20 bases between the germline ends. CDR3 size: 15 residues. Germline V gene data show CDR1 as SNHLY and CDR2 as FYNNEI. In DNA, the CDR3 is TGTGCCAGCAGCCCCGGAGGCGGGGCGAGTGATGAGCAGTTCTTC. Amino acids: CASSPGGGASDEQFF.

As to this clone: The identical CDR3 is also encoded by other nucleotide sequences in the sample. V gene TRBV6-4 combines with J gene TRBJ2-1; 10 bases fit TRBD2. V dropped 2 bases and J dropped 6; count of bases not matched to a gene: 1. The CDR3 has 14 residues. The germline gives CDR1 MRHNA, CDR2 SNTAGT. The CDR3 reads CASSDSGGANEQFF. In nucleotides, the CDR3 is TGTGCCAGCAGTGACAGCGGGGGGGCCAATGAGCAGTTCTTC.

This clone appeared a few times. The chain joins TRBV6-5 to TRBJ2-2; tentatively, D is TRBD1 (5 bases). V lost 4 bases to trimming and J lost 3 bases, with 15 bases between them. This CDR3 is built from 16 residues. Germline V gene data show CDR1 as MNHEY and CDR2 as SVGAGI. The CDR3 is CASSWGRVKDTGELFF. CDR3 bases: TGTGCCAGCAGTTGGGGCAGGGTTAAAGACACCGGGGAGCTGTTTTTT.

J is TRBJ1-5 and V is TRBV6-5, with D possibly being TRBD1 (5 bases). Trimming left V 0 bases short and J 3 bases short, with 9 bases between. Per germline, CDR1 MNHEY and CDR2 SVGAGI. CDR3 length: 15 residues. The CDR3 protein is CASSYSEGNNQPQHF. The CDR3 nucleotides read TGTGCCAGCAGTTACTCGGAGGGGAACAATCAGCCCCAGCATTTT.

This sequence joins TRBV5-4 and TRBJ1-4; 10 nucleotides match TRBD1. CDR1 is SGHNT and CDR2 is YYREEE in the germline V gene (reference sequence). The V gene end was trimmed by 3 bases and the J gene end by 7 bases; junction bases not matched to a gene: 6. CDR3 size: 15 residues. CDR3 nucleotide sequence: TGTGCCAGCAGCTGGGGACAGGGGAGGGGTGAAAAACTGTTTTTT. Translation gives CASSWGQGRGEKLFF.

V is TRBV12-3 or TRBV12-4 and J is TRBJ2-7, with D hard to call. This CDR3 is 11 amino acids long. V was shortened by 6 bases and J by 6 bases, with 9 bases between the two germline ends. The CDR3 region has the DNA TGTGCCAGCAGAAACTCGGGCGAGCAGTACTTC. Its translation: CASRNSGEQYF.

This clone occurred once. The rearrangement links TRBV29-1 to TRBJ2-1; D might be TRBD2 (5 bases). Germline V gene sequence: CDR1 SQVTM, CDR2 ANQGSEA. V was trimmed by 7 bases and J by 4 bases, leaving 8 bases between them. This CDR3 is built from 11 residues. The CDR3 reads CSAGEYNEQFF. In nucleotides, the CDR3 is TGCAGCGCCGGGGAATACAATGAGCAGTTCTTC.

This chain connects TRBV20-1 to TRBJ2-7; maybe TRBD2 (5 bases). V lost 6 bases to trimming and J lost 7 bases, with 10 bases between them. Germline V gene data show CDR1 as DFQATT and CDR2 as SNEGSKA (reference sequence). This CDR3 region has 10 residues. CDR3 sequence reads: CSALVEEQYF. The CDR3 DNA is TGCAGTGCACTAGTGGAGGAGCAGTACTTC.

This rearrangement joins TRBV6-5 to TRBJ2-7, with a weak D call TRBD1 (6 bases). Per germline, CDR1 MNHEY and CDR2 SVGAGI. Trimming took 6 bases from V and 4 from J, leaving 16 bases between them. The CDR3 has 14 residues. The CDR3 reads CASRTGRNVYEQYF. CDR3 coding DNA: TGTGCCAGCAGAACAGGGCGGAACGTATACGAGCAGTACTTC.

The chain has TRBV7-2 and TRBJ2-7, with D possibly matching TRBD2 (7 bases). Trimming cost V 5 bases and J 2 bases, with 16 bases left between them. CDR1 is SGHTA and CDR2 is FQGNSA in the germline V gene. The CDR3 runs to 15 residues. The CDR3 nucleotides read TGTGCCAGCAGCCCAAAGCCCGGGGGGCCCTACGAGCAGTACTTC. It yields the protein CASSPKPGGPYEQYF.

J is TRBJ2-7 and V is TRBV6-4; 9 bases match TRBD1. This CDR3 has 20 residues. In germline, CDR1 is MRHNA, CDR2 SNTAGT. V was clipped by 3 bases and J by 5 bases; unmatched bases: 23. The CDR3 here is CASSEDRQLIWDRVYHEQYF. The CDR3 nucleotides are TGTGCCAGCAGTGAAGACCGCCAGCTTATCTGGGACAGGGTTTACCACGAGCAGTACTTC.

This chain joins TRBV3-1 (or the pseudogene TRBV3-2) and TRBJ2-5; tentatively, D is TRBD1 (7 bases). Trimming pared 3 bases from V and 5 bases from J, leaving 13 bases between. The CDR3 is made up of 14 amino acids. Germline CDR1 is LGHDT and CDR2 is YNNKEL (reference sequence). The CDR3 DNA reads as TGTGCCAGCAGCCAGTCACAGGGGAGGGAGACCCAGTACTTC. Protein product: CASSQSQGRETQYF.

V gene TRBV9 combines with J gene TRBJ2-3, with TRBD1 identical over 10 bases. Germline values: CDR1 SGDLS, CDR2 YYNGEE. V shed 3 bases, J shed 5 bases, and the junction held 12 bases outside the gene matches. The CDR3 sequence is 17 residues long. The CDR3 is CASSGGRTGGFGDTQYF. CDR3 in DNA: TGTGCCAGCAGCGGAGGCCGGACAGGGGGATTCGGAGATACGCAGTATTTT.

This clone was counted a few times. CDR3 in DNA: TGCGCCAGCAGCCAAGGGTCTCCAGGGAAGGGACAGCCCCAGCATTTT. Amino acids: CASSQGSPGKGQPQHF. V is TRBV4-1 and J is TRBJ1-5, with a weak D call TRBD1 (5 bases). With 1 base removed from V and 7 bases from J, the gap between germline ends came to 17 bases. The CDR3 loop spans 16 amino acids. The germline V gene encodes CDR1 MGHRA and CDR2 YSYEKL.